What follows is one T cell receptor (beta chain) and its context. In its sample, this clonotype was seen many times. This receptor's antigen is unknown. Base qualities were left out, and no much larger clone turns up one base away. The library was generated by PCR. The reads were generated on an Illumina HiSeq 2500. To reduce PCR and sequencing biases, unique molecular identifiers were built into the TCR beta cDNA libraries. Per 1 to 10 million input T cells, 500,000 or so cDNA molecules were obtained, such that each molecule approximated one T cell. The same protocol used for the earlier healthy control dataset was applied to prepare and sequence the patient libraries. Within a given batch, samples were prepared together, multiplexed and sequenced on the same HiSeq lane. The authors' analysis ran thus. MIGEC was used to process the raw barcoded reads, and molecular identifier groups with only a single read were discarded before consensus assembly and CDR3 extraction. VDJtools was used for post-analysis of the clonotype tables, and diversity was normalized by down-sampling every dataset to the size of the smallest sample. Repertoire overlap clustering matched CDR3 amino acid but not nucleotide sequences to correct batch-related cross-sample contamination. TCRdb handled the public reads itself, with Q25 trimming in fastp and clone calling in MiXCR, and kept productive beta chains. Rows are unified per CDR3 protein, each entry keeping the most common DNA and genes. TCRdb's processing, not the authors' own work, is the source of the V and J calls. Across this sample there are about 190,000 distinct CDR3 sequences, with 29% seen only once. The biggest ten clones account for more than 3% of the sample.

These data are taken from a study of post-analysis software for immune sequencing data (dated by TCRdb to the mid-2010s). With respect to the entire study: The recorded disease courses included relapsing-remitting, secondary progressive and progressive-relapsing multiple sclerosis, and some patients had no subtype annotation. A subset of samples was prepared in parallel using single-end sample barcoding, then pooled and co-amplified after Illumina adapter ligation. Patient repertoires were compared against roughly 12 previously published healthy control repertoires from donors aged about 6 to 26 years.

General study outcomes and caveats: Significantly lower normalized Chao1 diversity was found in multiple sclerosis patients than in controls, suggesting substantial peripheral T-cell clonal expansion. When samples were clustered directly using the F measure, samples prepared in the same batch co-clustered strongly, which prompted a batch-effect correction. Patients showed significantly higher frequencies than controls for roughly five TRBV segments, among them TRBV5-6, TRBV5-1 and TRBV20-1. The multiple sclerosis patient group was slightly younger than the control group.

In the germline V gene, CDR1 corresponds to SQVTM and CDR2 to ANQGSEA. The CDR3 sequence holds 12 residues, the cysteine and phenylalanine included. The read is trimmed to its CDR3 DNA, 36 bases read in frame from base 1. V gives up 3 bases and J gives up 7 bases, and the segment between their germline ends measures 10 bases. TCR beta repertoires were profiled from peripheral blood of roughly twelve young patients with multiple sclerosis to demonstrate the VDJtools post-analysis software. The multiple sclerosis patients were children and adolescents between roughly 6 and 15 years of age. What was sequenced was blood. The TCR originated in a girl younger than 18 with multiple sclerosis. Here the chain combines TRBV29-1 and TRBJ2-4; no D gene can be assigned with confidence. The sequenced DNA: TGCAGCGTTGAGTCCCTAGGGAACATTCAGTACTTC. Its protein is CSVESLGNIQYF.